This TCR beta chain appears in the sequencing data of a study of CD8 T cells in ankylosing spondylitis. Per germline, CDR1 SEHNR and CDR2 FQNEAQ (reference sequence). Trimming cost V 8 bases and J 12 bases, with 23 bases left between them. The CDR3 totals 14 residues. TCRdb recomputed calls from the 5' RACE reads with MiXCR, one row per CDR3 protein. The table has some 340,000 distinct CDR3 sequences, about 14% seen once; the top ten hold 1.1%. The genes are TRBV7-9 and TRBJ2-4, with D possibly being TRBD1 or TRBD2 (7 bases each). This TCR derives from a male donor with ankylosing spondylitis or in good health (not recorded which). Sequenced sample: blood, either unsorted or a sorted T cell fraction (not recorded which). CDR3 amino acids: CASGGGEGAISQYF. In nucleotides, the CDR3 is TGTGCCAGCGGAGGAGGGGAGGGGGCGATCTCTCAGTACTTC.